This T cell receptor (beta chain) was captured in a study of T-cell memory formation after mild COVID-19. As for the study in general: TCR clusters showed largely donor specificity. Broader study findings: Some responding clones appeared in pre-infection memory, suggesting cross-reactive memory joined. CD4+ contracting clones were found mainly in CM and EM, and CD8+ ones in EMRA.

The CDR3 has 17 amino acids. The trim removed 3 bases at V and 4 bases at J, leaving 4 bases unmatched. Germline CDR1 is LGHNA and CDR2 is YNFKEQ. 5'RACE, which relied on constant-segment primers, yielded TCR alpha and TCR beta cDNA libraries carrying sample barcodes and UMIs. TCRdb re-derived calls from the 5' RACE reads in MiXCR, one entry per CDR3 protein. Here the sample spans approximately 300,000 distinct CDR3 sequences, approximately 15% being singletons. This clonotype was detected only a few times. The antigen is not known. Sequenced: PBMCs or a T cell subset sorted from them (not recorded which). The chain joins TRBV4-2 to TRBJ2-1, with 15 positions matching TRBD2. The clonotype originates from a man aged 18 to 35 who had mild COVID-19 (a few samples of this study predate the infection). Cell type and time point are not known. Here the CDR3 reads CASSQGLAGGLYNEQFF. For the CDR3, the DNA is TGTGCCAGCAGCCAGGGACTAGCGGGGGGATTATACAATGAGCAGTTCTTC.